Shown below are 11 T cell receptor beta chains from a single sample sequenced in a study of response to subunit inactivated influenza vaccine. MiXCR was run by TCRdb on the RT-PCR reads, yielding one entry per CDR3 protein. The table lists 560,000 or so distinct CDR3 sequences, approximately 7.6% of them singletons, with under 15% in the top ten. Material: PBMCs from blood, obtained around 25 months after vaccination. Every receptor here comes from a man in his fifties or sixties who received an inactivated influenza vaccine.

This clonotype was counted only a few times. The junction shows a germline mismatch at one end, possibly a read error. The chain employs TRBV20-1 and TRBJ2-5; D assignment may be TRBD1 or TRBD2 (5 bases each). The CDR3 has 12 amino acids. The germline V gene encodes CDR1 DFQATT and CDR2 SNEGSKA (reference sequence). The CDR3 is CSASGLGALPVF. In nucleotides, the CDR3 is TGCAGTGCTTCCGGGCTCGGGGCCCTCCCAGTCTTC.

This clonotype was recorded many times. The genes are TRBV5-1 and TRBJ2-7; D remains ambiguous. Per the germline V gene, CDR1 is SGHRS and CDR2 is YFSETQ. Trimming left V 4 bases short and J 4 bases short, with 12 bases between. CDR3 length: 13 amino acids. In DNA, the CDR3 is TGCGCCAGCAGCGCACTACAGAGATACGAGCAGTACTTC. Translated: CASSALQRYEQYF.

In this sample, this clonotype turned up many times. The chain joins TRBV2 to TRBJ2-1; D is unresolved. The CDR3 length is 11 residues. Germline V gene data show CDR1 as SNHLY and CDR2 as FYNNEI. Trimming removed 3 bases at V and 3 bases at J, with 0 bases between. The CDR3 bases are TGTGCCAGCAGTGACTACAATGAGCAGTTCTTC. This translates into CASSDYNEQFF.

This rearrangement joins TRBV30 to TRBJ2-1; no definite D call. This CDR3 spans 13 amino acids. Germline loops: CDR1 GTSNPN, CDR2 SVGIG (reference sequence). Deletions cut 3 bases from V and 4 bases from J, with 10 bases between. The CDR3 protein is CAWRARGYNEQFF. The CDR3 DNA sequence: TGTGCCTGGAGGGCTCGCGGATACAATGAGCAGTTCTTC.

This clonotype has more than one count but fewer than ten. This rearrangement joins TRBV28 to TRBJ2-7; 10 positions match TRBD2. The V segment lost 10 bases and the J segment 2 bases; nucleotides outside the gene matches: 17. The CDR3 has 17 amino acids. Germline CDR1 and CDR2: MDHEN and SYDVKM. The CDR3, as DNA: TGTGCCACCCAGCGAGCGGGAGGGCCAGTTGTTGCCTACGAGCAGTACTTC. The encoded protein is CATQRAGGPVVAYEQYF.

This clonotype was counted a few times. The genes are TRBV4-2 and TRBJ2-7, with D possibly being TRBD2 (5 bases). CDR3 length equals 17 residues. Germline values: CDR1 LGHNA, CDR2 YNFKEQ. The ends were cut back, 0 bases at V and 1 base at J, with 16 bases in the middle. The CDR3 DNA reads as TGTGCCAGCAGCCAAGACCCCCCTACGGGGAGTTCCTACGAGCAGTACTTC. As protein: CASSQDPPTGSSYEQYF.

This clonotype was seen ten or more times. V usage is TRBV5-1 and J usage is TRBJ2-7; D is possibly TRBD2 (5 bases). Trimming shortened V by 9 bases and J by 5 bases, and 12 bases separated the two germline ends. Per germline, CDR1 SGHRS and CDR2 YFSETQ. This CDR3 comprises 11 residues. The CDR3: CATGRGNEQYF. DNA of the CDR3: TGCGCCACCGGACGGGGAAACGAGCAGTACTTC.

Ten or more counts support this clonotype. This rearrangement joins TRBV9 to TRBJ1-2, with TRBD1 matching over 7 bases. V lost 6 bases to trimming and J lost 4 bases; unmatched junction nucleotides: 6. CDR1 is SGDLS and CDR2 is YYNGEE in the germline V gene. This CDR3 has 13 residues. CDR3 protein: CASTRDSVYGYTF. For the CDR3, the DNA is TGTGCCAGCACCAGGGACAGCGTCTATGGCTACACCTTC.

On this clonotype: The junction differs from germline at one of its ends, possibly a read error. The J gene is TRBJ2-5, the V gene TRBV20-1; possibly TRBD2 for D (5 bases). CDR1 is DFQATT and CDR2 is SNEGSKA in the germline V gene (reference sequence). The CDR3 has 14 amino acids. CDR3 region: CRARGWLAEETQYF. In nucleotides, the CDR3 is TGCAGAGCTAGAGGGTGGCTAGCCGAAGAGACCCAGTACTTC.

The chain links TRBV12-3 or TRBV12-4 to TRBJ1-1; D is unclear. The CDR3 length is 14 residues. V was trimmed by 8 bases and J by 1 base, leaving 14 bases between them. The CDR3 here is CASVLRAPNTEAFF. The CDR3 DNA follows: TGTGCCAGCGTCCTAAGGGCCCCGAACACTGAAGCTTTCTTT.

This clonotype has just a few counts. The chain carries TRBV7-2 and TRBJ2-5; 7 bases match TRBD1. Germline assignment: CDR1 SGHTA and CDR2 FQGNSA. This CDR3 spans 16 amino acids. V shed 1 base, J shed 6 bases, and the junction held 11 bases outside the gene matches. Here the CDR3 DNA reads TGTGCCAGCAGCTTAGTTCGGGCAGGGGGTAAACAGACCCAGTACTTC. This codes for CASSLVRAGGKQTQYF.